This passage covers 2 T cell receptor beta chains from one sample sequenced in a study of cytomegalovirus exposure and HLA in healthy donors. Vbeta (60) and Jbeta (13) primers were used in the PCR. Only in-frame clones appear in the TCRdb table, and some are missing; sequencing was by immunoSEQ multiplex PCR. The sample lists under 95,000 clones, around 81% occurring once. Sequencing input: PBMCs. These receptors all come from a male donor in good health and CMV-seronegative.

V usage is TRBV5-1 and J usage is TRBJ2-7, with D possibly matching TRBD2 (5 bases). Germline-derived CDR1 and CDR2 are SGHRS and YFSETQ. The V end lost 4 bases, the J end lost 2 bases, and 13 bases lay between the germline ends. The CDR3 is made up of 14 amino acids. For the CDR3, the DNA is TGCGCCAGCAGCCTCACAACTAGTACCTACGAGCAGTACTTC. Translation gives CASSLTTSTYEQYF.

The J gene is TRBJ2-3, the V gene TRBV10-2; 8 bases line up with TRBD2. This CDR3 is 17 amino acids long. V lost 0 bases, J lost 4 bases, and 9 bases stayed unmatched. Germline CDR1 WSHSY, CDR2 SAAADI. The CDR3 sequence is CASSESRSSGGADTQYF. As DNA, the CDR3 is TGCGCCAGCAGTGAGTCCAGGTCCTCGGGGGGGGCAGATACGCAGTATTTT.